A selection of T cell receptor beta chains follows, all from one sample in a study of T cell responses to AZD1222 COVID-19 vaccine. Sequencing was performed with immunoSEQ multiplex PCR; in TCRdb, only in-frame clones are kept and a portion is missing. The sample holds over 70,000 clones, about 80% seen once. Sequences were derived from peripheral blood, sampled 28 days after the second dose of the MenACWY control vaccine. These receptors were taken from an adult who received the MenACWY meningococcal vaccine as a control. Both conserved end residues are part of each CDR3. The order of the fields is CDR3 length, V gene, D gene, J gene, CDR3 protein, CDR3 DNA. The D gene is left open where the match is weak.

14,TRBV6-5,NA,TRBJ2-6,CASSRSPGANVLTF,TGTGCCAGCAGCCGGTCCCCTGGGGCCAACGTCCTGACTTTC
14,TRBV3-1/TRBV3-2,TRBD1,TRBJ1-3,CASSRINQGAAIYF,TGTGCCAGCAGCCGAATCAATCAGGGGGCGGCCATATATTTT
12,TRBV30,NA,TRBJ1-5,CAWSGIDQPQHF,TGTGCCTGGAGTGGAATCGATCAGCCCCAGCATTTT
13,TRBV5-4,NA,TRBJ1-6,CASSLEPNSPLHF,TGTGCCAGCAGCTTGGAGCCAAATTCACCCCTCCACTTT
11,TRBV29-1,NA,TRBJ1-1,CSVQGNTEAFF,TGCAGCGTTCAGGGGAACACTGAAGCTTTCTTT
13,TRBV6-6,NA,TRBJ1-3,CASRVNSGNTIYF,TGTGCCAGCAGGGTGAACTCTGGAAACACCATATATTTT
14,TRBV6-1,NA,TRBJ1-3,CASSEPNPGNTIYF,TGTGCCAGCAGTGAACCGAATCCTGGAAACACCATATATTTT
14,TRBV6-1,NA,TRBJ1-1,CASSEPGLYTEAFF,TGTGCCAGCAGTGAGCCCGGGTTGTACACTGAAGCTTTCTTT
14,TRBV2,NA,TRBJ1-2,CASSEAVGNYGYTF,TGTGCCAGCAGTGAAGCCGTGGGTAACTATGGCTACACCTTC
14,TRBV15,NA,TRBJ1-5,CATSVGTPDQPQHF,TGTGCCACCAGCGTCGGGACACCCGATCAGCCCCAGCATTTT
15,TRBV11-3,TRBD1,TRBJ2-1,CASSHTGTGLSEQFF,TGTGCCAGCAGCCACACCGGGACAGGGCTAAGTGAGCAGTTCTTC
16,TRBV19,TRBD1,TRBJ2-5,CATRTPGQGKRETQYF,TGTGCCACCCGTACGCCGGGACAGGGGAAACGGGAGACCCAGTACTTC
13,TRBV10-3,NA,TRBJ2-1,CAISARGDNEQFF,TGTGCCATCAGTGCAAGGGGGGACAATGAGCAGTTCTTC
16,TRBV7-9,NA,TRBJ2-3,CASSLTTGPRTDTQYF,TGTGCCAGCAGCTTGACAACAGGGCCTAGGACAGATACGCAGTATTTT
14,TRBV7-9,NA,TRBJ1-1,CASSLVGLATEAFF,TGTGCCAGCAGCTTGGTGGGGCTGGCCACTGAAGCTTTCTTT